The rows below give T cell receptor beta chains drawn from one sample of a study of blood T cells in healthy people across ages. TCRdb used MiXCR to reprocess the 5' RACE reads, holding one entry per CDR3 protein. The sample holds fewer than 900,000 distinct CDR3 sequences, roughly 45% seen once. The source material was blood. All receptors derive from an older woman in good health. The CDR3 runs from the conserved cysteine through the conserved F or W. Where a row states a size, it is once, few, many or the class of an expanded clone; other rows omit it.

>NA|TRBV11-2|TRBJ2-1
CASSSASGWDNEQFF
>many|TRBV7-3|TRBJ2-7
CASSPGVGEQYF
>once|TRBV2|TRBJ2-5
CASSEAVSVGTQYF
>few|TRBV3-1|TRBJ1-5
CASSPTQGSQPQHF
>few|TRBV3-1|TRBJ1-3
CASSQVARVEGNTIYF
>NA|TRBV15|TRBJ2-1
CATSRDTDSGPSYNEQFF
>few|TRBV6-2/TRBV6-3|TRBJ2-5
CASSQQGKGDLKTQYF
>few|TRBV9|TRBJ1-2
CASSVWRAQDGYTF
>NA|TRBV21-1|TRBJ2-1
CASSSSGRPTETQFF
>few|TRBV27|TRBJ2-3
CASSFGSWNTDTQYF
>few|TRBV20-1|TRBJ2-7
CSAKPGAEQYF
>many|TRBV5-1|TRBJ2-5
CASSSGTGETQYF
>many|TRBV28|TRBJ2-1
CASSLSQGYNEQFF
>many|TRBV11-1|TRBJ2-7
CASSSVAGGSSYEQYF
>few|TRBV9|TRBJ2-3
CASSKGDRGSTDTQYF
>NA|TRBV20-1|TRBJ1-5
CRAGQGVGQPQHF
>NA|TRBV20-1|TRBJ1-1
CSARPRSAEAFF
>NA|TRBV6-1|TRBJ2-6
CASSLRGDGSSGANVLTF
>NA|TRBV7-2|TRBJ2-1
CASSLAAANEQFF
>NA|TRBV6-5|TRBJ2-5
CAIRTAQEAQYF
>few|TRBV30|NA
CAWSVGGETQYF
>NA|TRBV4-1|TRBJ2-7
CASSQLTGTEVPYEQYF
>few|TRBV27|TRBJ2-5
CASKSTSGVETQYF
>NA|TRBV5-1|TRBJ1-6
CASRSGQMRNSPLHF
>NA|TRBV4-3|TRBJ2-3
CASSQEIYGGRAGVRTDTQYF
>NA|TRBV11-2|TRBJ2-7
CASSLVEGIGEQYF
>many|TRBV7-2|TRBJ2-1
CASSLGAGGRSYNEQFF
>NA|TRBV7-3|TRBJ2-3
CASSLNSLVSTDTQYF
>NA|TRBV7-8|TRBJ2-2
CASSLARGGLANTGELFF
>NA|TRBV4-1|TRBJ1-5
CASSQDWTGWRSGQPQHF
>NA|TRBV7-3|TRBJ2-3
CVSSVGLAGVLPTDTQYF
>NA|TRBV20-1|TRBJ2-3
CSAEIREPTDTQYF
>NA|TRBV12-3/TRBV12-4|TRBJ2-5
CASSSTEGSDFGETQYF
>NA|TRBV5-1|NA
CASSLSRREETQYF
>NA|TRBV7-3|TRBJ2-3
CASKQEPQTDTQYF
>many|TRBV29-1|TRBJ2-7
CSVISDRGSYEQYF
>few|TRBV6-2/TRBV6-3|NA
CASSSLVAGSYNEQYF
>NA|TRBV10-3|TRBJ2-7
CAISEGTGRFYEQYF
>NA|TRBV3-1|TRBJ1-1
CASSQVNREAFF
>NA|TRBV12-3/TRBV12-4|TRBJ1-2
CASSVRQGLGAYGYTF
>NA|TRBV28|TRBJ2-7
CASRPRQGSYEQYF
>few|TRBV20-1|TRBJ2-1
CSARPLGTGKNEQFF
>NA|TRBV29-1|TRBJ1-1
CSSRGANTEAFF
>few|TRBV20-1|TRBJ2-7
CSARATSGTSAYEQYF
>NA|TRBV6-2/TRBV6-3|TRBJ2-7
CASSYEREWRGEQYF
>NA|TRBV6-5|TRBJ2-1
CASSYARTSGVHNEQFF
>many|TRBV9|TRBJ2-1
CASSVDGPNYNEQFF
>NA|TRBV18|TRBJ2-4
CASSPPGTKNIQYF